The 9 T cell receptor beta chains below all came from one sample that was sequenced in a study of Ad26.COV2.S vaccination and SARS-CoV-2 variants. Generated by immunoSEQ multiplex PCR, the TCRdb table keeps only in-frame clones and is missing some. The sample consists of 400,000 or so clones, about 88% of them appearing once. Treatment: around 19 received Ad26.COV2.S at low or high dose, single or two shots; roughly 5 received placebo; per-sample allocation not given. The investigators took samples on day 63 after the first vaccine or placebo injection. Sequenced here: peripheral blood, sampled in a trial of Ad26.COV2.S vaccine versus placebo. All receptors come from a person aged 18-60 years who received the Ad26.COV2.S COVID-19 vaccine or a placebo.

This clone was recorded once. The chain has TRBV4-1 and TRBJ1-2; D call uncertain. V gave up 1 base and J gave up 5 bases, with 11 bases separating them. The V gene's germline CDR1 is MGHRA and CDR2 YSYEKL. The CDR3 consists of 14 residues. In nucleotides, the CDR3 is TGCGCCAGCAGCCAAGTTGCCGTAACTTATGGCTACACCTTC. This encodes CASSQVAVTYGYTF.

This clone occurred once. The chain couples TRBV10-1 to TRBJ2-7; 8 bases are shared with TRBD1. Germline CDR1 WNHNN, CDR2 SYGVQD (reference sequence). Trimming removed 4 bases from V and 6 bases from J; junction bases left unmatched: 8. The CDR3 consists of 14 residues. CDR3 nucleotides: TGCGCCAGCAGTGCCGGGACAGGCTACTCCGAGCAGTACTTC. Amino acid sequence: CASSAGTGYSEQYF.

The chain couples TRBV4-1 to TRBJ1-2; 11 nucleotides align to TRBD1. The junction had 10 bases not matched to a gene; V was cut back by 4 bases and J by 6 bases. The CDR3 spans 16 residues. Germline CDR1 is MGHRA and CDR2 is YSYEKL. This CDR3 reads CASSLQGTGGGHGYTF. The CDR3 bases are TGCGCCAGCAGCCTGCAGGGGACAGGGGGTGGCCATGGCTACACCTTC.

In regard to this clone: The sample has other DNA sequences that encode this CDR3 too. J is TRBJ1-1 and V is TRBV3-1 (or the pseudogene TRBV3-2), with D possibly TRBD1 on 6 matching bases. Germline V CDR1 and CDR2: LGHDT, YNNKEL (reference sequence). The CDR3 has 14 amino acids. The V gene lost 1 base and the J gene lost 4 bases, with 10 bases spanning the gap. CDR3 in DNA: TGTGCCAGCAGCCAAGGAGGGGGGGGCACTGAAGCTTTCTTT. Its protein is CASSQGGGGTEAFF.

The chain is built from TRBV7-2 and TRBJ2-7; 7 bases match TRBD1. This CDR3 is 14 amino acids long. CDR1 SGHTA and CDR2 FQGNSA come from the germline V gene. V lost 3 bases to trimming and J lost 7 bases; unmatched junction nucleotides: 9. This CDR3 reads CASSFRDSRGEQYF. The CDR3 region has the DNA TGTGCCAGCAGCTTCCGGGACAGTCGCGGGGAGCAGTACTTC.

This rearrangement joins TRBV7-2 to TRBJ2-1, with 10 bases fitting TRBD2. V was pared by 5 bases and J by 3 bases, with 4 bases of the junction left unmatched. From germline, CDR1 is SGHTA and CDR2 FQGNSA. This CDR3 spans 15 amino acids. CDR3 in amino acids: CASSKQRGGYNEQFF. The CDR3 bases are TGTGCCAGCAGCAAACAGCGGGGGGGCTACAATGAGCAGTTCTTC.

This clone was counted between two and nine times. The chain employs TRBV2 and TRBJ2-7, with 8 nucleotides matching TRBD2. CDR3 length: 15 amino acids. Germline-derived CDR1 and CDR2 are SNHLY and FYNNEI. The junction had 4 bases not matched to a gene; V was cut back by 3 bases and J by 0 bases. This CDR3 reads CASSEGGLASYEQYF. DNA of the CDR3: TGTGCCAGCAGTGAGGGTGGACTAGCCTCCTACGAGCAGTACTTC.

This clone was seen a handful of times. The V and J genes are TRBV2 and TRBJ2-3, with D uncertain. The V end was cut by 2 bases, the J end by 1 base, with 7 bases between. CDR1 and CDR2 (germline): SNHLY, FYNNEI. The CDR3 extends over 14 amino acids. Written as DNA, the CDR3 is TGTGCCAGCAGTGAAAACCAACGCACAGATACGCAGTATTTT. Translation: CASSENQRTDTQYF. The entire variable domain, with the rest obtained from reference TRBV2 and TRBJ2-3, is as follows: EPEVTQTPSHQVTQMGQEVILRCVPISNHLYFYWYRQILGQKVEFLVSFYNNEISEKSEIFDDQFSVERPDGSNFTLKIRSTKLEDSAMYFCASSENQRTDTQYFGPGTRLTVL.

The genes are TRBV5-6 and TRBJ2-7, with D maybe TRBD2 (5 bases). CDR3 size: 13 residues. V was clipped by 0 bases and J by 6 bases, with 10 bases between them. CDR1 is SGHDT and CDR2 is YYEEEE in the germline V gene. The CDR3, as DNA: TGTGCCAGCAGCTTGGGAGGGTTGGGCGAGCAGTACTTC. It yields the protein CASSLGGLGEQYF.